The 7 T cell receptor beta chains listed next were all sequenced from one sample in a study of STAT5B mutations in CD4+ large granular lymphocyte leukemia. Sequencing used immunoSEQ multiplex PCR; TCRdb keeps in-frame clones, though not all of them. This sample yields approximately 49,000 clones, of which less than 85% are seen a single time; less than 2% belongs to the top ten. Sequencing was performed on CD4+ T cells from blood buffy coats. These receptors all come from a human donor in good health.

V and J are TRBV10-3 and TRBJ1-1; D is uncertain. V was pared by 1 base and J by 1 base, with 10 bases between. The CDR3 is 15 amino acids. CDR1 and CDR2 (germline): ENHRY, SYGVKD. CDR3 nucleotides: TGTGCCATCAGTGAGTTTCCCAAACAGAACACTGAAGCTTTCTTT. It specifies CAISEFPKQNTEAFF.

The V call is TRBV11-2, the J call TRBJ1-1; 7 bases line up with TRBD1. Germline CDR1 reads SGHAT; CDR2 reads FQNNGV. With 5 bases clipped from V and 1 base from J, the junction kept 1 base outside the gene matches. CDR3 length equals 13 residues. The CDR3 DNA reads TGTGCCAGCAGCAGGACAGGGAACACTGAAGCTTTCTTT. Protein product: CASSRTGNTEAFF. Based on the CDR3 plus reference TRBV11-2 and TRBJ1-1, the full variable domain is EAGVAQSPRYKIIEKRQSVAFWCNPISGHATLYWYQQILGQGPKLLIQFQNNGVVDDSQLPKDRFSAERLKGVDSTLKIQPAKLEDSAVYLCASSRTGNTEAFFGQGTRLTVV.

Only a few counts were recorded for this clone. The CDR3 reads CSALPGGDGTEAFF. The CDR3 DNA reads TGCAGCGCCTTACCCGGGGGCGATGGGACTGAAGCTTTCTTT. V and J are TRBV29-1 and TRBJ1-1, with TRBD1 as a possible D gene (6 bases). Trimming pared 7 bases from V and 5 bases from J, leaving 20 bases between. Germline CDR1 SQVTM, CDR2 ANQGSEA. This CDR3 has 14 amino acids. Full variable domain (missing parts from reference TRBV29-1 and TRBJ1-1): SAVISQKPSRDICQRGTSLTIQCQVDSQVTMMFWYRQQPGQSLTLIATANQGSEATYESGFVIDKFPISRPNLTFSTLTVSNMSPEDSSIYLCSALPGGDGTEAFFGQGTRLTVV.

The V gene is TRBV5-6, the J gene TRBJ2-5; TRBD2 matches at 7 bases. This CDR3 has 13 residues. With V trimmed by 1 base and J by 5 bases, 2 bases remained unmatched. CDR1 is SGHDT and CDR2 is YYEEEE in the germline V gene. CDR3 in amino acids: CASSLMRGETQYF. For the CDR3, the DNA is TGTGCCAGCAGCTTGATGCGGGGGGAGACCCAGTACTTC. The full variable domain, rest sourced from reference TRBV5-6 and TRBJ2-5, is DAGVTQSPTHLIKTRGQQVTLRCSPKSGHDTVSWYQQALGQGPQFIFQYYEEEERQRGNFPDRFSGHQFPNYSSELNVNALLLGDSALYLCASSLMRGETQYFGPGTRLLVL.

V gene TRBV18 combines with J gene TRBJ1-4; D is perhaps TRBD1 (5 bases). The CDR3 sequence is 14 residues long. Germline CDR1 reads KGHSH; CDR2 reads LQKENI. Trimming removed 3 bases at V and 4 bases at J, with 9 bases between. Here the CDR3 reads CASSPDNNNEKLFF. The CDR3 bases are TGTGCCAGCTCACCGGACAATAATAATGAAAAACTGTTTTTT.

The J gene is TRBJ1-2, the V gene TRBV28; perhaps TRBD1 as D (6 bases). Trimming shortened V by 4 bases and J by 3 bases, and 18 bases separated the two germline ends. The length of the CDR3 is 16 residues. Germline V lookup: CDR1 MDHEN, CDR2 SYDVKM. The CDR3 region is CASSYPTGTTHYGYTF. The CDR3, as DNA: TGTGCCAGCAGTTACCCAACCGGGACAACTCACTATGGCTACACCTTC.

This chain connects TRBV7-2 to TRBJ2-3, with TRBD2 matching 10 bases. The CDR3 is 15 amino acids. V trimming: 5 bases; J trimming: 6 bases; junction bases outside the gene matches: 8. Germline values: CDR1 SGHTA, CDR2 FQGNSA. This chain's CDR3 is CASSPSGGGGDTQYF. The CDR3 bases are TGTGCCAGCAGCCCTAGCGGGGGAGGAGGGGATACGCAGTATTTT.